This T cell receptor (beta chain) is from a study of T cell changes during pregnancy in multiple sclerosis. The CDR3 is made up of 15 amino acids. The germline V gene has CDR1 SGHTA and CDR2 FQGNSA. V lost 5 bases and J lost 0; bases outside the gene matches: 6. Sequenced by immunoSEQ multiplex PCR; TCRdb stores in-frame clones only, minus some. The data hold about 41,000 clones, with 80% to 90% observed a single time. The gene calls are TRBV7-2 and TRBJ2-7; TRBD2 matches 8 bases. Sequenced material: CD4+ T cells from peripheral blood mononuclear cells, taken in the first trimester of pregnancy. The receptor's source is a female donor with multiple sclerosis, enrolled in a pregnancy study. The CDR3 sequence is CASSPSGTSSYEQYF. CDR3 bases: TGTGCCAGCAGCCCGTCCGGGACTAGCTCCTACGAGCAGTACTTC. The variable domain in full, completed from reference TRBV7-2 and TRBJ2-7, reads GAGVSQSPSNKVTEKGKDVELRCDPISGHTALYWYRQSLGQGLEFLIYFQGNSAPDKSGLPSDRFSAERTGGSVSTLTIQRTQQEDSAVYLCASSPSGTSSYEQYFGPGTRLTVT.